This TCR beta chain was found in a study of T cell responses to AZD1222 COVID-19 vaccine. Study-wide results and caveats: White British people made up most donors, females outnumbered males, and clonal diversity was possibly underestimated.

Sequenced by immunoSEQ multiplex PCR; TCRdb stores in-frame clones only, minus some. The sample records some 150,000 clones, approximately 85% being singletons. This clone was observed a handful of times. The antigen is undetermined. V gave up 1 base and J gave up 2 bases, with 6 bases separating them. CDR3 length: 13 residues. Germline CDR1 and CDR2: SEHNR and FQNEAQ (reference sequence). The sequencing here drew on peripheral blood, taken on day 0 of AZD1222 vaccination. This chain links TRBV7-9 with TRBJ2-7, with no clear D. The receptor was derived from an adult in good health. The CDR3 reads CASSLGRAYEQYF. CDR3 nucleotide sequence: TGTGCCAGCAGCTTAGGCCGGGCCTACGAGCAGTACTTC.